This TCR beta chain emerged from a study of T cells in Graves' hyperthyroidism and ophthalmopathy. Patients were excluded because of uncontrolled infection, other autoimmune disease, pregnancy or lactation. TCR beta CDR3 regions were amplified from RNA. Carried out on the TCR CDR3, a first-round RT-PCR used the HTBI primer set. From the multiplex PCR reads, TCRdb called clonotypes with MiXCR, one entry per CDR3 protein. The sample holds approximately 600,000 distinct CDR3 sequences, about 14% seen once. V lost 2 bases and J lost 0; bases outside the gene matches: 9. Germline V gives CDR1 DFQATT, CDR2 SNEGSKA (reference sequence). The CDR3 has 17 amino acids.

This clonotype was obtained from a middle-aged woman with Graves' ophthalmopathy. Sequencing used blood. This chain links TRBV20-1 with TRBJ2-1; 8 bases line up with TRBD2. CDR3 sequence reads: CSARRVAGLSSYNEQFF. The CDR3 DNA is TGCAGTGCTAGACGGGTAGCGGGATTAAGCTCCTACAATGAGCAGTTCTTC.